This T cell receptor beta chain originates from a study of shared clonotypes between healthy human individuals. The table came from immunoSEQ multiplex PCR; TCRdb's copy has only in-frame clones and leaves some out. The sample includes under 1,100,000 clones, around four fifths seen only once; the top ten take 1.4% to 1.5%. Healthy and HIV-negative, the adult donors had no recent acute infections or vaccinations. Into CD45RA+ naive and CD45RA-negative memory subsets, the CD4+ cells were split. In germline, CDR1 is ENHRY, CDR2 SYGVKD. The J segment lost 2 bases and the V segment lost 0 bases, leaving 6 bases of the junction unmatched. The CDR3 extends over 17 amino acids.

The sequence came from a man aged 18 to 35 in good health. The genes are TRBV10-3 and TRBJ2-5, with 10 bases lining up with TRBD2. The sample was memory CD4+ T cells sorted from blood. As for subset: CD45RA-negative fraction. The CDR3 loop is CAISESVSSGGQETQYF. The CDR3 nucleotides read TGTGCCATCAGTGAGTCGGTGTCTAGCGGGGGACAAGAGACCCAGTACTTC.